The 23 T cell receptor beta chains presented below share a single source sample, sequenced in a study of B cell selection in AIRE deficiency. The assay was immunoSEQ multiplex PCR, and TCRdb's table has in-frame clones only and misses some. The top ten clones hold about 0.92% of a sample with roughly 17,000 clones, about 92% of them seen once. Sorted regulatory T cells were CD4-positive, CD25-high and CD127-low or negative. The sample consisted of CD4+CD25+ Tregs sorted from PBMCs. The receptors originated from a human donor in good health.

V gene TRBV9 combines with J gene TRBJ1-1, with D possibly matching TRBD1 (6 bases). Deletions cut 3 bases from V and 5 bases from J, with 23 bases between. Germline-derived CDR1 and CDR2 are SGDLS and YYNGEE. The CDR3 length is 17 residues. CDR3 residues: CASSAFKGDAGGTEAFF. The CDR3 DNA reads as TGTGCCAGCAGCGCGTTCAAGGGGGACGCCGGCGGGACTGAAGCTTTCTTT.

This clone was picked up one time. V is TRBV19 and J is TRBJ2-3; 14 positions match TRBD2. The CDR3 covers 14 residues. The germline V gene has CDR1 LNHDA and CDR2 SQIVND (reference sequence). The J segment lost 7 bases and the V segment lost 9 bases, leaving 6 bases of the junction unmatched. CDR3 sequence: CASRLAGGPNTQYF. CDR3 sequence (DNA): TGTGCCAGCAGACTAGCGGGAGGGCCAAATACGCAGTATTTT. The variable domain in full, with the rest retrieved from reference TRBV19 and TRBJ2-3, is DGGITQSPKYLFRKEGQNVTLSCEQNLNHDAMYWYRQDPGQGLRLIYYSQIVNDFQKGDIAEGYSVSREKKESFPLTVTSAQKNPTAFYLCASRLAGGPNTQYFGPGTRLTVL.

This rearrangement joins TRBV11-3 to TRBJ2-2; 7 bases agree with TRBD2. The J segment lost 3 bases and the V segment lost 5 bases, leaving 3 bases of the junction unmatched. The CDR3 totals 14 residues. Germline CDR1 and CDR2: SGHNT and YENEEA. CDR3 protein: CASSPGLYTGELFF. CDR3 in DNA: TGTGCCAGCAGCCCGGGACTATACACCGGGGAGCTGTTTTTT.

The CDR3 DNA follows: TGTGCCAGCAGTTCGGGACAGGGGGCACGCGAGCAGTACTTC. It specifies CASSSGQGAREQYF. The V call is TRBV2, the J call TRBJ2-7, with 12 bases identical to TRBD1. This CDR3 is 14 amino acids long. Germline V lookup: CDR1 SNHLY, CDR2 FYNNEI. V was pared by 5 bases and J by 6 bases, with 5 bases of the junction left unmatched.

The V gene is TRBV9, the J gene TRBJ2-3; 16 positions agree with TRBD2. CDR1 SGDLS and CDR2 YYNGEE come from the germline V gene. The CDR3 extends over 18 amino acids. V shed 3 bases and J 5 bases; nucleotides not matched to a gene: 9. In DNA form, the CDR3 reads TGTGCCAGCAGCGGGAGGGGGACTAGCGGGAGGGCCGAAGATACGCAGTATTTT. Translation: CASSGRGTSGRAEDTQYF.

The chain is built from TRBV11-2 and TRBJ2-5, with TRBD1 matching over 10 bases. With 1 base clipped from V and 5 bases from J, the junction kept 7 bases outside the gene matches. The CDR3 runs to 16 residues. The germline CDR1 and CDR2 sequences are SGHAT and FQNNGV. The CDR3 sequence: CASSLALGQGDETQYF. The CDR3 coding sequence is TGTGCCAGCAGCTTAGCCCTCGGACAGGGGGACGAGACCCAGTACTTC.

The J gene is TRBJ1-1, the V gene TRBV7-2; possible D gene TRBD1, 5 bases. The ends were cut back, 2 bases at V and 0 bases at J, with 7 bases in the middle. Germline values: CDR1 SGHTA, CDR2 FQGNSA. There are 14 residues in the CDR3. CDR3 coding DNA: TGTGCCAGCAGCTTACAGGGCTTGAACACTGAAGCTTTCTTT. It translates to CASSLQGLNTEAFF.

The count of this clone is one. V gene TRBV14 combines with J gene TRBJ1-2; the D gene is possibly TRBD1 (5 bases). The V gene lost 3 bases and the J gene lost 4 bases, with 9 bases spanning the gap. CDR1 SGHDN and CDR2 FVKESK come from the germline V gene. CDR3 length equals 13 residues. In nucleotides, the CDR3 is TGTGCCAGCAGCCATCGCCAGGGCTATGGCTACACCTTC. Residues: CASSHRQGYGYTF.

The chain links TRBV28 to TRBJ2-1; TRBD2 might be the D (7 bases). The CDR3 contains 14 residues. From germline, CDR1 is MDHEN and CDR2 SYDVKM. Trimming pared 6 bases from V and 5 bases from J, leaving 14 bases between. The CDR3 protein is CASRPGGRNNEQFF. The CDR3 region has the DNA TGTGCCAGCAGGCCGGGGGGCAGAAACAATGAGCAGTTCTTC.

As DNA, the CDR3 is TGTGCCAGCAGTGGACAGGGGGCGACCCGGCTCTACGAGCAGTACTTC. Its protein is CASSGQGATRLYEQYF. V and J are TRBV2 and TRBJ2-7; TRBD1 agrees at 10 bases. Germline V CDR1 and CDR2: SNHLY, FYNNEI. The CDR3 consists of 16 residues. The J segment lost 3 bases and the V segment lost 4 bases, leaving 9 bases of the junction unmatched.

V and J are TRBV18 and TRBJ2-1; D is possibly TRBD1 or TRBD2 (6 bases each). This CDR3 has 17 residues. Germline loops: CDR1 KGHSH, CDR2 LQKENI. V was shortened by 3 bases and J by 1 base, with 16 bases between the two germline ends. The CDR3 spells CASSPPPGEVSYNEQFF. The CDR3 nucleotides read TGTGCCAGCTCACCTCCACCAGGGGAGGTTTCCTACAATGAGCAGTTCTTC.

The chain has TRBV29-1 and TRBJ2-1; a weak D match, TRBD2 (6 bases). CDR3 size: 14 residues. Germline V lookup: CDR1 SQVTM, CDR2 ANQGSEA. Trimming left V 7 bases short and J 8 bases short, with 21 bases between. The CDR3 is CSARWLGGNYEQFF. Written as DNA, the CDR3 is TGCAGCGCGCGATGGCTTGGCGGGAACTATGAGCAGTTCTTC.

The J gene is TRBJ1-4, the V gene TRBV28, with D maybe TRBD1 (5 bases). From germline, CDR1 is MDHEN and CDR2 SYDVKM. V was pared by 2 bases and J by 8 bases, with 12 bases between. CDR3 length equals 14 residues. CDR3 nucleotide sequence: TGTGCCAGCAGTTTAGGTCAGGGAGGGGAAAAACTGTTTTTT. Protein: CASSLGQGGEKLFF.

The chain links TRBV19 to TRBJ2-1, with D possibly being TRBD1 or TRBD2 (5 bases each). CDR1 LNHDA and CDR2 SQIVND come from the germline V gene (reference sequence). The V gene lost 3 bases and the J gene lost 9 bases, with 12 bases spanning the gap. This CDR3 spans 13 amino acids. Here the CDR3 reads CASSIGLQGEQFF. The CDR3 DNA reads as TGTGCCAGTAGTATCGGACTCCAGGGTGAGCAGTTCTTC. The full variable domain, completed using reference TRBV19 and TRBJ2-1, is DGGITQSPKYLFRKEGQNVTLSCEQNLNHDAMYWYRQDPGQGLRLIYYSQIVNDFQKGDIAEGYSVSREKKESFPLTVTSAQKNPTAFYLCASSIGLQGEQFFGPGTRLTVL.

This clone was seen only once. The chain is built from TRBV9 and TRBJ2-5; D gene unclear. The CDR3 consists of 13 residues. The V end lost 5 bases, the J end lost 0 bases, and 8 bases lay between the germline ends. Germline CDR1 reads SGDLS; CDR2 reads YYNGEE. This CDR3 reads CASSQTHQETQYF. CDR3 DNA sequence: TGTGCCAGCAGTCAGACCCACCAAGAGACCCAGTACTTC. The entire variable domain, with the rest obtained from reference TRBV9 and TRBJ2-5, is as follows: DSGVTQTPKHLITATGQRVTLRCSPRSGDLSVYWYQQSLDQGLQFLIQYYNGEERAKGNILERFSAQQFPDLHSELNLSSLELGDSALYFCASSQTHQETQYFGPGTRLLVL.

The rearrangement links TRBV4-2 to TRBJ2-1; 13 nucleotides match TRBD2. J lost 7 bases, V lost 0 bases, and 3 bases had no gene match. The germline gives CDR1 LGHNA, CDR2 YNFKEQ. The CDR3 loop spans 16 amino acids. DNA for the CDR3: TGTGCCAGCAGCCAAGAACTAGCGGGAGGGCCAAATGAGCAGTTCTTC. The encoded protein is CASSQELAGGPNEQFF.

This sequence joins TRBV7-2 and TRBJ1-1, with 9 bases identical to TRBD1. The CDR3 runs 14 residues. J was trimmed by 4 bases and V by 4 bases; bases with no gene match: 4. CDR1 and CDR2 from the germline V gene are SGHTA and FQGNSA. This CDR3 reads CASSSQGASTEAFF. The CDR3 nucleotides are TGTGCCAGCAGCTCACAGGGGGCGAGCACTGAAGCTTTCTTT.

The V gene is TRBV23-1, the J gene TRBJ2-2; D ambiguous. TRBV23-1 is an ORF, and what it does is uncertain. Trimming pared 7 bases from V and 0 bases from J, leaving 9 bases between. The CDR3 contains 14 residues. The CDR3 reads CASTGSANTGELFF. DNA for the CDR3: TGCGCCAGCACGGGCAGCGCGAACACCGGGGAGCTGTTTTTT.

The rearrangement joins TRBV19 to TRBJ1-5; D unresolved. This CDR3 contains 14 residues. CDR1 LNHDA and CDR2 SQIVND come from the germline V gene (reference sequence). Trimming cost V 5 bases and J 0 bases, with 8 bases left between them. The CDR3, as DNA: TGTGCCAGTAGTTTCGAGAATAGCAATCAGCCCCAGCATTTT. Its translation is CASSFENSNQPQHF.

The CDR3: CASSHDRASYEQYF. The CDR3 DNA reads as TGTGCCAGCAGCCACGACAGGGCCTCCTACGAGCAGTACTTC. The rearrangement uses TRBV5-4 and TRBJ2-7, with 7 bases that match TRBD1. The J segment lost 0 bases and the V segment lost 4 bases, leaving 4 bases of the junction unmatched. CDR1 SGHNT and CDR2 YYREEE come from the germline V gene (reference sequence). CDR3 size: 14 residues.

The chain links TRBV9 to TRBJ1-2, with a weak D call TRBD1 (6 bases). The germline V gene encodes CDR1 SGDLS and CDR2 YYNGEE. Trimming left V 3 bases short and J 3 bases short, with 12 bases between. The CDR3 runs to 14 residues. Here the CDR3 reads CASSGPRGDYGYTF. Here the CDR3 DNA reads TGTGCCAGCAGCGGTCCGAGGGGGGACTATGGCTACACCTTC.

CDR3 nucleotides: TGTGCCAGCAGCTTTGGGGATTCACCCCTCCACTTT. Translating gives CASSFGDSPLHF. The chain carries TRBV5-4 and TRBJ1-6, with no clear D. This CDR3 comprises 12 residues. Trimming removed 2 bases from V and 8 bases from J, with 5 bases in between. Germline V gives CDR1 SGHNT, CDR2 YYREEE (reference sequence).

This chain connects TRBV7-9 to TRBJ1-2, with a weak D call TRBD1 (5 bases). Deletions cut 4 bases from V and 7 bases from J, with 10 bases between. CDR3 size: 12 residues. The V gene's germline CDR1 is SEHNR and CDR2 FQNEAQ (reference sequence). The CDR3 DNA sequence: TGTGCCAGCAGCTCCTCAGGGATTGGCTACACCTTC. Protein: CASSSSGIGYTF. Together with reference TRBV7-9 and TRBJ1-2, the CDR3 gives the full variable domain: DTGVSQNPRHKITKRGQNVTFRCDPISEHNRLYWYRQTLGQGPEFLTYFQNEAQLEKSRLLSDRFSAERPKGSFSTLEIQRTEQGDSAMYLCASSSSGIGYTFGSGTRLTVV.